These 28 T cell receptor beta chains were all obtained from the same sample, sequenced in a study of cytomegalovirus exposure and HLA in healthy donors. The assay was immunoSEQ multiplex PCR, and TCRdb's table has in-frame clones only and misses some. Of 180,000 or so clones in the sample, around 86% were seen once. Sequencing input: PBMCs. All receptors come from a man between 25 and 39 years old in good health and CMV-seropositive.

The V call is TRBV28, the J call TRBJ1-2; D unresolved. CDR1 and CDR2 (germline): MDHEN, SYDVKM. CDR3 length: 14 residues. Trimming pared 4 bases from V and 7 bases from J, leaving 16 bases between. For the CDR3, the DNA is TGTGCCAGCAGTTCCCAGGACGGACGGATTGGCTACACCTTC. This gives the protein CASSSQDGRIGYTF.

Only one count was recorded for this clone. This sequence joins TRBV2 and TRBJ1-1; TRBD1 agrees at 9 bases. Germline CDR1 SNHLY, CDR2 FYNNEI. The J segment lost 11 bases and the V segment lost 6 bases, leaving 13 bases of the junction unmatched. This CDR3 is 14 amino acids long. CDR3 sequence reads: CASSANGQGTPAFF. The CDR3 DNA follows: TGTGCCAGCAGCGCTAATGGACAGGGGACCCCCGCTTTCTTT. Based on the CDR3 plus reference TRBV2 and TRBJ1-1, the full variable domain is EPEVTQTPSHQVTQMGQEVILRCVPISNHLYFYWYRQILGQKVEFLVSFYNNEISEKSEIFDDQFSVERPDGSNFTLKIRSTKLEDSAMYFCASSANGQGTPAFFGQGTRLTVV.

A few counts support this clone. CDR3 loop: CASSLEQGGLETQYF. CDR3 nucleotides: TGCGCCAGCAGCTTGGAACAGGGAGGGCTAGAGACCCAGTACTTC. The chain has TRBV5-1 and TRBJ2-5; D may be TRBD2 (7 bases). The CDR3 runs to 15 residues. V lost 0 bases and J lost 4, with 13 bases in between. Germline CDR1 and CDR2: SGHRS and YFSETQ.

This chain uses TRBV2 with TRBJ2-2, with 10 bases matching TRBD2. The junction had 12 bases not matched to a gene; V was cut back by 7 bases and J by 4 bases. The germline CDR1 and CDR2 sequences are SNHLY and FYNNEI. This CDR3 has 17 amino acids. The CDR3 protein is CASIDPGTSDTTGELFF. CDR3 DNA sequence: TGTGCCAGCATCGATCCCGGGACTAGCGACACCACCGGGGAGCTGTTTTTT.

The V and J genes are TRBV15 and TRBJ1-6; 7 nucleotides agree with TRBD1. CDR3 length: 15 residues. Looked up from germline, CDR1 is LNHNV and CDR2 is YYDKDF (reference sequence). With 1 base clipped from V and 14 bases from J, the junction kept 11 bases outside the gene matches. The CDR3 coding sequence is TGTGCCACCAGCAGAGCTACAGGGGCCCGCGAGGCCCTCCACTTT. Its protein product is CATSRATGAREALHF.

This sequence joins TRBV7-9 and TRBJ2-2, with TRBD2 identical over 8 bases. V lost 1 base and J lost 0; bases outside the gene matches: 4. The CDR3 runs 17 residues. Germline V gene data show CDR1 as SEHNR and CDR2 as FQNEAQ (reference sequence). The CDR3 sequence is CASSLDRTSPNTGELFF. CDR3 bases: TGTGCCAGCAGCTTAGATAGGACTAGCCCGAACACCGGGGAGCTGTTTTTT.

The chain uses TRBV6-6 and TRBJ2-1, with D possibly being TRBD1 (5 bases). Trimming cost V 4 bases and J 7 bases, with 8 bases left between them. The CDR3 has 12 amino acids. Germline V CDR1 and CDR2: MNHNY, SVGAGI (reference sequence). The CDR3 protein is CASSLTENEQFF. CDR3 nucleotides: TGTGCCAGCAGTTTGACAGAGAATGAGCAGTTCTTC.

Here the CDR3 reads CASSQDWVAGARDTQYF. The CDR3 nucleotides are TGCGCCAGCAGCCAAGATTGGGTAGCGGGAGCACGAGATACGCAGTATTTT. J is TRBJ2-3 and V is TRBV4-1, with 9 bases that match TRBD2. The CDR3 sequence is 17 residues long. Germline V gene data show CDR1 as MGHRA and CDR2 as YSYEKL. V lost 0 bases to trimming and J lost 5 bases; unmatched junction nucleotides: 9.

The chain links TRBV4-1 to TRBJ1-1; 8 bases align to TRBD1. The ends lost 9 bases at V and 7 bases at J; junction bases unmatched: 19. Germline CDR1 and CDR2: MGHRA and YSYEKL. This CDR3 region has 16 residues. DNA of the CDR3: TGCGCCAGTACCCGAGGACCGGGACAGGCACCGATTGAAGCTTTCTTT. Translating it yields CASTRGPGQAPIEAFF.

The chain employs TRBV27 and TRBJ2-1; 7 bases align to TRBD1. J lost 3 bases, V lost 0 bases, and 5 bases had no gene match. CDR1 is MNHEY, CDR2 SMNVEV, per germline (reference sequence). This CDR3 has 16 amino acids. DNA for the CDR3: TGTGCCAGCAGTTTATCGGAGAACAGGGGCTACAATGAGCAGTTCTTC. This encodes CASSLSENRGYNEQFF.

The chain recombines TRBV30 with TRBJ2-7; TRBD1 matches at 9 bases. This CDR3 is 14 amino acids long. V shed 8 bases and J 2 bases; nucleotides not matched to a gene: 10. Germline V gene lookup returns CDR1 GTSNPN and CDR2 SVGIG (reference sequence). This CDR3 reads CAVDPGQGAYEQYF. The CDR3 nucleotides read TGTGCCGTGGATCCGGGACAGGGCGCCTACGAGCAGTACTTC.

The rearrangement links TRBV29-1 to TRBJ2-4, with D maybe TRBD2 (6 bases). The CDR3 consists of 15 residues. Trimming cost V 3 bases and J 8 bases, with 20 bases left between them. Per germline, CDR1 SQVTM and CDR2 ANQGSEA. CDR3 sequence reads: CSVDSRHPGGDIQYF. CDR3 DNA sequence: TGCAGCGTTGATAGTAGGCATCCCGGAGGGGACATTCAGTACTTC. The full variable domain, completed using reference TRBV29-1 and TRBJ2-4, is SAVISQKPSRDICQRGTSLTIQCQVDSQVTMMFWYRQQPGQSLTLIATANQGSEATYESGFVIDKFPISRPNLTFSTLTVSNMSPEDSSIYLCSVDSRHPGGDIQYFGAGTRLSVL.

Written as DNA, the CDR3 is TGCGCCAGCAGCTTGGGACAGGGTCGGAACACCGGGGAGCTGTTTTTT. Translating it yields CASSLGQGRNTGELFF. V gene TRBV5-1 combines with J gene TRBJ2-2; TRBD1 matches 7 bases. With V trimmed by 0 bases and J by 1 base, 3 bases remained unmatched. CDR3 length equals 16 residues. Germline lookup yields CDR1 SGHRS and CDR2 YFSETQ.

V and J are TRBV2 and TRBJ2-1; 8 bases fit TRBD2. This CDR3 has 15 amino acids. CDR1 is SNHLY, CDR2 FYNNEI, per germline. Trimming at V came to 7 bases and at J to 3 bases, leaving 8 bases not matched to a gene. This chain's CDR3 is CASKLAADYYNEQFF. The DNA for the CDR3 is TGTGCCAGCAAACTAGCGGCCGATTACTACAATGAGCAGTTCTTC.

This chain connects TRBV25-1 to TRBJ2-7, with TRBD2 matching 8 bases. Germline V gene lookup returns CDR1 MGHDK and CDR2 SYGVNS. The CDR3 runs 14 residues. V was clipped by 3 bases and J by 3 bases; unmatched bases: 4. For the CDR3, the DNA is TGTGCCAGCAGTGATCGCGGGAGGCGCTACGAGCAGTACTTC. It is translated as CASSDRGRRYEQYF.

V and J are TRBV7-9 and TRBJ1-1; D is undetermined. Germline-derived CDR1 and CDR2 are SEHNR and FQNEAQ (reference sequence). Trimming shortened V by 8 bases and J by 6 bases, and 13 bases separated the two germline ends. The CDR3 extends over 12 amino acids. CDR3 coding DNA: TGTGCCAGCTCCAAAGCTGGGGCTGAAGCTTTCTTT. Encoded protein: CASSKAGAEAFF.

The chain couples TRBV7-8 to TRBJ1-5; perhaps TRBD1 as D (5 bases). Trimming cost V 5 bases and J 5 bases, with 22 bases left between them. The CDR3 extends over 17 amino acids. In germline, CDR1 is SGHVS, CDR2 FQNEAQ. The CDR3 bases are TGTGCCAGCAGCAAGGGTCACTATCGGGGCCGTTATCAGCCCCAGCATTTT. It translates to CASSKGHYRGRYQPQHF.

This chain connects TRBV28 to TRBJ2-7, with D hard to call. The CDR3 contains 12 residues. Germline CDR1 MDHEN, CDR2 SYDVKM. Deletions cut 2 bases from V and 2 bases from J, with 4 bases between. The chain's CDR3 is CASSLNPYEQYF. The CDR3 bases are TGTGCCAGCAGTTTAAATCCCTACGAGCAGTACTTC. Complete variable domain (other parts from reference TRBV28 and TRBJ2-7): DVKVTQSSRYLVKRTGEKVFLECVQDMDHENMFWYRQDPGLGLRLIYFSYDVKMKEKGDIPEGYSVSREKKERFSLILESASTNQTSMYLCASSLNPYEQYFGPGTRLTVT.

J is TRBJ1-2 and V is TRBV28; weak D call: TRBD1 (5 bases). The ends were cut back, 3 bases at V and 7 bases at J, with 12 bases in the middle. The length of the CDR3 is 13 residues. Germline loops: CDR1 MDHEN, CDR2 SYDVKM. The CDR3 sequence: CASSFAGRSGYTF. CDR3 nucleotides: TGTGCCAGCAGTTTCGCAGGGCGTAGTGGCTACACCTTC.

The chain is built from TRBV5-6 and TRBJ2-3, with D perhaps matching TRBD1 (6 bases). This CDR3 spans 13 amino acids. Per the germline V gene, CDR1 is SGHDT and CDR2 is YYEEEE. V was shortened by 4 bases and J by 3 bases, with 9 bases between the two germline ends. CDR3: CASSRTGTDTQYF. The CDR3 region has the DNA TGTGCCAGCAGCCGAACAGGGACAGATACGCAGTATTTT.

This chain joins TRBV7-3 and TRBJ2-3; the match to TRBD2 covers 11 bases. Germline V gene data show CDR1 as SGHTA and CDR2 as FQGTGA. The CDR3 runs to 20 residues. Trimming cost V 1 base and J 2 bases; bases outside gene matches: 14. In DNA form, the CDR3 reads TGTGCCAGCAGCTTAATAGGGTCCGGGACTAGCGGATATCTCACAGATACGCAGTATTTT. It translates to CASSLIGSGTSGYLTDTQYF.

The rearrangement joins TRBV19 to TRBJ1-2, with D tentatively TRBD1 (6 bases). The CDR3 runs 13 residues. V was cut by 6 bases and J by 8 bases, with 16 bases left in between. Germline CDR1 and CDR2: LNHDA and SQIVND (reference sequence). The CDR3 coding sequence is TGTGCCAGTAGCGACAGGATCTTTTGGGGCTACACCTTC. Its protein is CASSDRIFWGYTF.

Here the CDR3 reads CASSQTGTGVSYEQYF. Here the CDR3 DNA reads TGCGCCAGCAGCCAAACCGGGACAGGGGTCTCCTACGAGCAGTACTTC. The V gene is TRBV4-3, the J gene TRBJ2-7, with TRBD1 identical over 10 bases. The germline V gene encodes CDR1 LGHNA and CDR2 YSLEER. The CDR3 runs 16 residues. V lost 2 bases, J lost 0 bases, and 4 bases stayed unmatched.

This clone was picked up a small number of times. The chain has TRBV9 and TRBJ1-6, with TRBD1 as a possible D gene (5 bases). This CDR3 is 14 amino acids long. Trimming pared 4 bases from V and 7 bases from J, leaving 12 bases between. Germline V gives CDR1 SGDLS, CDR2 YYNGEE. CDR3 sequence: CASSPGQENSPLHF. DNA of the CDR3: TGTGCCAGCAGCCCGGGGCAGGAAAATTCACCCCTCCACTTT.

The chain recombines TRBV19 with TRBJ2-1, with 12 bases identical to TRBD2. V dropped 8 bases and J dropped 7; count of bases not matched to a gene: 15. This CDR3 is built from 17 residues. CDR1 LNHDA and CDR2 SQIVND come from the germline V gene (reference sequence). Here the CDR3 reads CASRRGASGRGPNEQFF. As DNA, the CDR3 is TGTGCCAGTCGCCGAGGGGCTAGCGGGAGGGGACCGAATGAGCAGTTCTTC.

The V and J genes are TRBV21-1 and TRBJ1-3; the table's D call, TRBD1, has no DNA check behind it. TRBV21-1 is assigned pseudogene status. The CDR3 is 14 amino acids. In nucleotides, the CDR3 is TGTGCCAGCAGCAATGGCTCCTCTGGAAACACCATATATTTT. This translates into CASSNGSSGNTIYF.

The rearrangement links TRBV5-1 to TRBJ2-6; possible D gene TRBD1, 5 bases. The CDR3 covers 18 residues. With 5 bases removed from V and 0 bases from J, the gap between germline ends came to 18 bases. From germline, CDR1 is SGHRS and CDR2 YFSETQ. The CDR3 bases are TGCGCCAGCAGGCTAGGACACTCTACAATCTCTGGGGCCAACGTCCTGACTTTC. This encodes CASRLGHSTISGANVLTF. Using reference TRBV5-1 and TRBJ2-6 for the parts outside the CDR3, the full variable domain is KAGVTQTPRYLIKTRGQQVTLSCSPISGHRSVSWYQQTPGQGLQFLFEYFSETQRNKGNFPGRFSGRQFSNSRSEMNVSTLELGDSALYLCASRLGHSTISGANVLTFGAGSRLTVL.

The rearrangement joins TRBV13 to TRBJ1-4, with TRBD1 identical over 9 bases. V lost 2 bases, J lost 3 bases, and 7 bases stayed unmatched. Germline CDR1 reads PRHDT; CDR2 reads FYEKMQ (reference sequence). This CDR3 spans 17 amino acids. The CDR3: CASSLRDRGEANEKLFF. Written as DNA, the CDR3 is TGTGCCAGCAGCTTAAGAGACAGGGGGGAAGCTAATGAAAAACTGTTTTTT.